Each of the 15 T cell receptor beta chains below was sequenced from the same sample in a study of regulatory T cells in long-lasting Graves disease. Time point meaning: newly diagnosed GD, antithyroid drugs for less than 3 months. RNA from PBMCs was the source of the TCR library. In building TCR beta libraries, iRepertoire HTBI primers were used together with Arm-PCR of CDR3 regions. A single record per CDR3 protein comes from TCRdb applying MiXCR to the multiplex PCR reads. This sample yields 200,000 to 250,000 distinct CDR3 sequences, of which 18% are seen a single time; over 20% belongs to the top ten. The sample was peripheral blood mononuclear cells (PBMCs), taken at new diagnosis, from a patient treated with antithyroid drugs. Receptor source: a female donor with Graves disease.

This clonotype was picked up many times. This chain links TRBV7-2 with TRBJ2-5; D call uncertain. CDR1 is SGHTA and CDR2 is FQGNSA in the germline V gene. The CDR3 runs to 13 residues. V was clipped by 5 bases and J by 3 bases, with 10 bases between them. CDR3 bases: TGTGCCAGCAGCCGGGCCAGAGAAGAGACCCAGTACTTC. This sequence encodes CASSRAREETQYF.

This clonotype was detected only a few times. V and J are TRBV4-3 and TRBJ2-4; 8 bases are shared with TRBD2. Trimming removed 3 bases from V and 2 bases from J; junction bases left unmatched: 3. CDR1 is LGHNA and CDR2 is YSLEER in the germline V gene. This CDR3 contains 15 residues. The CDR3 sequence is CASSQAGGPKNIQYF. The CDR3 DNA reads TGCGCCAGCAGCCAGGCGGGGGGCCCCAAAAACATTCAGTACTTC.

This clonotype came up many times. CDR3 nucleotides: TGTGCCATCAGTGACCTCCGCCGGACCTTGGGTACTGAAGCTTTCTTT. Its translation: CAISDLRRTLGTEAFF. V usage is TRBV10-3 and J usage is TRBJ1-1; D not resolved. The germline V gene encodes CDR1 ENHRY and CDR2 SYGVKD. The CDR3 length is 16 residues. Trimming removed 3 bases from V and 5 bases from J, with 19 bases in between.

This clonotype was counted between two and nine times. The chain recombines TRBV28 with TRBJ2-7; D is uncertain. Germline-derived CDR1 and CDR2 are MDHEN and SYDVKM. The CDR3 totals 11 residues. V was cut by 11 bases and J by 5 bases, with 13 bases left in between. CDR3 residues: CAHSISHEQYF. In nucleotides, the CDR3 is TGTGCCCACAGCATTTCCCACGAGCAGTACTTC. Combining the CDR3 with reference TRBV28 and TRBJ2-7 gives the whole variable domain DVKVTQSSRYLVKRTGEKVFLECVQDMDHENMFWYRQDPGLGLRLIYFSYDVKMKEKGDIPEGYSVSREKKERFSLILESASTNQTSMYLCAHSISHEQYFGPGTRLTVT.

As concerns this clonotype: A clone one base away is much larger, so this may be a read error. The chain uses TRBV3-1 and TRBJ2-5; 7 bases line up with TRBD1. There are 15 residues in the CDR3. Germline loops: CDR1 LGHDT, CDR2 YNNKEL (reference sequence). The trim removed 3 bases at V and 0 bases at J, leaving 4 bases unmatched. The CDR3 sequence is CASSQTGSYQETQYF. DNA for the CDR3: TGTGCCAGCAGCCAGACAGGGAGCTACCAAGAGACCCAGTACTTC.

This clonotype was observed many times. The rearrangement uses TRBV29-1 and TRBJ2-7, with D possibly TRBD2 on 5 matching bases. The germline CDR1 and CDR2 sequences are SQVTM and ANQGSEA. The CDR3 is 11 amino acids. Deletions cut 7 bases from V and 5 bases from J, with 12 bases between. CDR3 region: CSGGVGHEQYF. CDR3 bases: TGCAGCGGGGGAGTCGGCCACGAGCAGTACTTC.

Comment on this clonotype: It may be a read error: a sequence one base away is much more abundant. CDR3 sequence reads: CASSESRGNTEAFF. Written as DNA, the CDR3 is TGTGCCAGCAGTGAGTCCAGAGGGAACACTGAAGCTTTCTTT. The chain links TRBV6-1 to TRBJ1-1; D is uncertain. Germline lookup yields CDR1 MNHNS and CDR2 SASEGT. The CDR3 covers 14 residues. V lost 3 bases and J 1 base, leaving 9 bases between the germline ends.

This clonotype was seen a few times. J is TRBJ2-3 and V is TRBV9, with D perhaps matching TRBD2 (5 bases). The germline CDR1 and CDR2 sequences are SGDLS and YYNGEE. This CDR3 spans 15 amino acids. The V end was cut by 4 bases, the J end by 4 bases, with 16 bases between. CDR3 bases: TGTGCCAGCAGCCTCCCCGGGCTGGAGGCAGATACGCAGTATTTT. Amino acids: CASSLPGLEADTQYF.

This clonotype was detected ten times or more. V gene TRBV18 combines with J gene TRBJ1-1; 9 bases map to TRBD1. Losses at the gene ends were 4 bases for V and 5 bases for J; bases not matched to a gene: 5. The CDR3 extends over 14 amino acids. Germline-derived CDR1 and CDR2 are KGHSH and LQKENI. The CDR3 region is CASSLGTGLTEAFF. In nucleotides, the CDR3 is TGTGCCAGCTCACTCGGGACAGGGCTAACTGAAGCTTTCTTT.

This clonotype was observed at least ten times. CDR3 DNA sequence: TGTGCCAGCAGTAGTCAGACTAGCTGGAATGAGCAGTTCTTC. It is translated as CASSSQTSWNEQFF. V usage is TRBV2 and J usage is TRBJ2-1; 7 positions agree with TRBD2. Germline loops: CDR1 SNHLY, CDR2 FYNNEI. Trimming at V came to 5 bases and at J to 7 bases, leaving 8 bases not matched to a gene. The CDR3 spans 14 residues.

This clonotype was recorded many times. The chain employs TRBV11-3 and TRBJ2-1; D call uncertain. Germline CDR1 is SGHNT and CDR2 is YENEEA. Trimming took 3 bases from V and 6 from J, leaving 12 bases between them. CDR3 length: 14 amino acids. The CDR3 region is CASSFGGSSNEQFF. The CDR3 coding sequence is TGTGCCAGCAGCTTCGGTGGAAGTTCCAATGAGCAGTTCTTC.

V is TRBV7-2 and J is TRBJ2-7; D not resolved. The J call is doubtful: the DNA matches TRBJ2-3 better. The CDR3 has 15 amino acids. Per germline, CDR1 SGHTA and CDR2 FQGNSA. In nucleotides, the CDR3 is TGTGCCAGCAGCTTAGACTCTGAACTAACAGATACGCAGTATTTT. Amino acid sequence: CASSLDSELTDTQYF.

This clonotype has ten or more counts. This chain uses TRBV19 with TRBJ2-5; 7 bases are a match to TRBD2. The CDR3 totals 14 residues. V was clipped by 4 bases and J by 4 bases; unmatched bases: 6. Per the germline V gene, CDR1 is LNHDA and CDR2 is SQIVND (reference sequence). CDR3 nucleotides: TGTGCCAGTAGTAGCGGGAGAACGGCAGAGACCCAGTACTTC. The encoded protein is CASSSGRTAETQYF.

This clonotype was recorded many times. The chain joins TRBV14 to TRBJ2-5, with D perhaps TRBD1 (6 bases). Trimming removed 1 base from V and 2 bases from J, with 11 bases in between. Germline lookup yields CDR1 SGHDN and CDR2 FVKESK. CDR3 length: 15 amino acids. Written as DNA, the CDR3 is TGTGCCAGCAGCCAAGGGGGGCAGAGTCAAGAGACCCAGTACTTC. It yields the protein CASSQGGQSQETQYF.

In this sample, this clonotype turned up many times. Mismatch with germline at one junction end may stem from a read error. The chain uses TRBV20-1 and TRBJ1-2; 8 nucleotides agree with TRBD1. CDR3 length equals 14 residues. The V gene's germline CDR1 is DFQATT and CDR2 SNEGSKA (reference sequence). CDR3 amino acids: CSAGDRGYGYGYTF. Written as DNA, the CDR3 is TGCAGTGCTGGAGACAGGGGATATGGCTATGGCTACACCTTC.